This T cell receptor (beta chain) was documented in a study of CD8+ T cells in alopecia areata. Study as a whole: Among treated patients, oral tofacitinib was administered at 5 to 10 mg twice daily.

The sorting of PBMCs gave CD4+ and CD8+ T cells. Comment on this clone: Its specificity is not known.

V shed 8 bases, J shed 4 bases, and the junction held 9 bases outside the gene matches. From germline, CDR1 is MGHDK and CDR2 SYGVNS. CDR3 size: 15 residues. Overall study findings and caveats: In scalp samples, resident alphabeta T cells of normal skin are also sequenced. The study found higher clonality in lesional than normal scalp, especially in alopecia totalis/universalis.

Extraction of RNA preceded its reverse transcription into cDNA, which served as the sequencing template. The data were produced by immunoSEQ multiplex PCR, yet TCRdb's version contains in-frame clones alone and is incomplete. This sample yields 200,000 to 250,000 clones, of which about three fifths are seen a single time; approximately 0.5% belongs to the top ten. Specimen: CD4+ T cells sorted from blood, collected at week 0. The V and J genes are TRBV25-1 and TRBJ2-7; TRBD1 matches 12 bases. The clonotype originates from a human donor with alopecia areata. Here the CDR3 reads CASGSGDRGPYEQYF. In DNA, the CDR3 is TGTGCCAGCGGTTCAGGGGACAGGGGGCCTTACGAGCAGTACTTC.